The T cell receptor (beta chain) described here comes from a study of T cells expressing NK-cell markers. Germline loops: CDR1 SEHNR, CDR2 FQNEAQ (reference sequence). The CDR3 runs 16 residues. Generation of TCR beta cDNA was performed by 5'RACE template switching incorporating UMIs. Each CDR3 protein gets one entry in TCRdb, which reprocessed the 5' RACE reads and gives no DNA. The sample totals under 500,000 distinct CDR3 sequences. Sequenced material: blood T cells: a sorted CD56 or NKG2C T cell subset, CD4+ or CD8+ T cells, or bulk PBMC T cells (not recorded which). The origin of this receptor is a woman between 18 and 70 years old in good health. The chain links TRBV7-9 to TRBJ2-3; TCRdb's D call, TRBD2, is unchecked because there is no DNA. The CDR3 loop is CASSPGLAGVADTQYF. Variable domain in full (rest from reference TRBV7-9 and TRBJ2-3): DTGVSQNPRHKITKRGQNVTFRCDPISEHNRLYWYRQTLGQGPEFLTYFQNEAQLEKSRLLSDRFSAERPKGSFSTLEIQRTEQGDSAMYLCASSPGLAGVADTQYFGPGTRLTVL.